A single sample is the source of the 21 T cell receptor beta chains below, sequenced in a study of spatial heterogeneity in lung cancer. Study-wide results and caveats: For expanded intratumoral alpha and beta TCRs, counts tracked tumor mutation counts.

MiXCR, applied by TCRdb to the 5' RACE reads, yields one record per CDR3 protein. The table includes about 18,000 distinct CDR3 sequences, 8.5% to 10% detected once. Their antigen targets remain unknown. Time point given: sample taken at primary tumor resection. The specimen was lung tumor tissue, collected at surgery. The source of these receptors is a female donor with early-stage non-small cell lung cancer.

As to this clonotype: The library was designed around alpha chains, so this beta chain is a stray read whose abundance carries little weight. The rearrangement links TRBV6-6 to TRBJ2-1; perhaps TRBD1 as D (6 bases). There are 15 residues in the CDR3. Germline CDR1 MNHNY, CDR2 SVGAGI (reference sequence). V was clipped by 6 bases and J by 3 bases, with 15 bases between them. The CDR3 region is CASSPPQGHYNEQFF. The DNA of the CDR3 is TGTGCCAGCAGCCCCCCGCAGGGGCACTACAATGAGCAGTTCTTC.

This clonotype was counted only a few times. Since the library was made to target alpha chains, this beta chain is a stray read and its abundance is not meaningful. The CDR3 sequence is CSSLGRGANTGELFF. In nucleotides, the CDR3 is TGCTCTTCCCTAGGCAGGGGGGCCAACACCGGGGAGCTGTTTTTT. The chain has TRBV29-1 and TRBJ2-2; maybe TRBD1 (7 bases). The CDR3 runs to 15 residues. CDR1 SQVTM and CDR2 ANQGSEA come from the germline V gene.

A note on this clonotype: Since the library was made to target alpha chains, this beta chain is a stray read and its abundance is not meaningful. The J gene is TRBJ1-1, the V gene TRBV12-3 or TRBV12-4; possible D gene TRBD1, 6 bases. The CDR3 has 15 amino acids. V lost 4 bases and J lost 4, with 16 bases in between. The CDR3 sequence is CASSSGGRSVTEAFF. Written as DNA, the CDR3 is TGTGCCAGCAGTTCCGGGGGGCGATCGGTCACTGAAGCTTTCTTT.

Ten or more counts support this clonotype. Since the library was made to target alpha chains, this beta chain is a stray read and its abundance is not meaningful. The gene calls are TRBV7-8 and TRBJ1-5; TRBD1 aligns across 10 bases. This CDR3 contains 17 residues. Unmatched junction bases numbered 8, after V lost 4 bases and J lost 2 bases. The germline V gene encodes CDR1 SGHVS and CDR2 FQNEAQ. In DNA form, the CDR3 reads TGTGCCAGCAGCTCCCGGACAGGGGGGAGAGGCAATCAGCCCCAGCATTTT. Translated: CASSSRTGGRGNQPQHF.

On this clonotype: This sequence may be a read error, since a much larger clone differs from it by one base. This beta chain came through as a stray read in a library set up for alpha chains, and its size says little. The rearrangement joins TRBV4-3 to TRBJ2-5; D gene uncertain. CDR3 length: 15 residues. Germline V gene lookup returns CDR1 LGHNA and CDR2 YSLEER. V lost 1 base and J 5 bases, leaving 14 bases between the germline ends. Here the CDR3 reads CASSQANGPQETQYF. The CDR3 coding sequence is TGCGCCAGCAGCCAAGCGAATGGCCCGCAGGAGACCCAGTACTTC.

There are many counts of this clonotype. This beta chain appears as a stray read in a library generated for alpha chains; its size is not informative. The chain combines TRBV7-2 with TRBJ2-5; unclear D gene. CDR3 length: 13 amino acids. V lost 5 bases and J 3 bases, leaving 10 bases between the germline ends. Germline values: CDR1 SGHTA, CDR2 FQGNSA. The CDR3 protein is CASSGSQKETQYF. CDR3 DNA sequence: TGTGCCAGCAGCGGATCACAAAAAGAGACCCAGTACTTC.

Ten or more counts support this clonotype. A library prepared for alpha chains yielded this beta chain as an off-target read; its size is of little meaning. The rearrangement uses TRBV20-1 and TRBJ2-4; a weak D match, TRBD2 (6 bases). The V gene's germline CDR1 is DFQATT and CDR2 SNEGSKA (reference sequence). This CDR3 comprises 15 residues. V was shortened by 0 bases and J by 3 bases, with 12 bases between the two germline ends. CDR3 sequence: CSAREPMGGKNIQYF. The CDR3, as DNA: TGCAGTGCTAGAGAGCCGATGGGGGGCAAAAACATTCAGTACTTC.

This clonotype was found a few times. This beta chain represents an off-target read in a library built for alpha chains; its size is of limited meaning. The chain carries TRBV6-5 and TRBJ2-3; 7 bases match TRBD2. V trimming: 0 bases; J trimming: 0 bases; junction bases outside the gene matches: 6. This CDR3 region has 17 residues. Germline CDR1 is MNHEY and CDR2 is SVGAGI. CDR3 DNA: TGTGCCAGCAGTTACTCGAGCGGGGACTCGAGCACAGATACGCAGTATTTT. Translated, it gives CASSYSSGDSSTDTQYF.

This clonotype occurred many times. This beta chain slipped into a library made for alpha chains as a stray read, so its size is not meaningful. This sequence joins TRBV9 and TRBJ2-2; a weak D match, TRBD2 (5 bases). CDR3 length: 15 residues. V lost 0 bases to trimming and J lost 7 bases, with 13 bases between them. Germline V gene lookup returns CDR1 SGDLS and CDR2 YYNGEE. For the CDR3, the DNA is TGTGCCAGCAGCGTAGAGGATCGGGGTGGCGGGGAGCTGTTTTTT. Translation: CASSVEDRGGGELFF.

About this clonotype itself: Being off target in a library aimed at alpha chains, this beta chain has a size of little meaning. V is TRBV7-8 and J is TRBJ2-2; 8 bases are shared with TRBD2. The CDR3 has 19 amino acids. Losses at the gene ends were 1 base for V and 0 bases for J; bases not matched to a gene: 10. CDR1 and CDR2 from the germline V gene are SGHVS and FQNEAQ. The DNA of the CDR3 is TGTGCCAGCAGCTTAGGCGGGGAGCGGGGGCCTTCGAACACCGGGGAGCTGTTTTTT. Translation: CASSLGGERGPSNTGELFF.

This clonotype was observed a handful of times. As an off-target read in a library built for alpha chains, this beta chain has a frequency of little significance. The rearrangement joins TRBV4-2 to TRBJ2-3; D not certain. This CDR3 spans 13 amino acids. CDR1 is LGHNA and CDR2 is YNFKEQ in the germline V gene. Trimming took off 4 bases at V and 5 bases at J, with 10 bases between the two ends. The CDR3 loop is CASSPSQRDTQYF. In DNA form, the CDR3 reads TGTGCCAGCAGCCCCTCCCAAAGAGATACGCAGTATTTT.

This clonotype showed up many times. The library was prepared for alpha chains; this beta chain is a stray read, so its frequency means little. V is TRBV24-1 and J is TRBJ2-2; D ambiguous. This CDR3 region has 14 residues. The germline V and J ends were trimmed by 2 bases and 2 bases, with 5 bases remaining between them. Germline V CDR1 and CDR2: KGHDR, SFDVKD. The CDR3 loop is CATSDWANTGELFF. CDR3 coding DNA: TGTGCCACCAGTGATTGGGCAAACACCGGGGAGCTGTTTTTT.

For this clonotype: A library prepared for alpha chains yielded this beta chain as an off-target read; its size is of little meaning. The chain has TRBV7-9 and TRBJ1-2, with 8 nucleotides matching TRBD1. With V trimmed by 7 bases and J by 2 bases, 3 bases remained unmatched. The CDR3 covers 13 residues. Looked up from germline, CDR1 is SEHNR and CDR2 is FQNEAQ (reference sequence). CDR3 bases: TGTGCCAGCACAAGACAGGGGAACTATGGCTACACCTTC. This encodes CASTRQGNYGYTF.

On this clonotype: A library made for alpha chains picked up this beta chain off target, so its size means little. The gene calls are TRBV6-2 or TRBV6-3 and TRBJ2-7; 8 bases align to TRBD1. The CDR3 runs 14 residues. From germline, CDR1 is MNHEY and CDR2 SVGEGT. Losses at the gene ends were 8 bases for V and 5 bases for J; bases not matched to a gene: 11. The CDR3 DNA is TGTGCCAGCGGTCGCGGACAGGGAGGAAACGAGCAGTACTTC. Its translation is CASGRGQGGNEQYF.

The table lists this clonotype with many counts. This beta chain turned up in a library designed for alpha chains; as an off-target read, its abundance says little. The chain recombines TRBV6-5 with TRBJ2-3; D could derive from TRBD1 or TRBD2 (5 bases each). This CDR3 spans 15 amino acids. CDR1 MNHEY and CDR2 SVGAGI come from the germline V gene. Trimming removed 0 bases from V and 6 bases from J, with 13 bases in between. The CDR3 is CASSYSRLPGDTQYF. The CDR3 DNA reads as TGTGCCAGCAGTTACTCCAGACTACCAGGGGATACGCAGTATTTT.

This clonotype was seen many times. This beta chain is a stray read from a library made for alpha chains; its abundance is not meaningful. V and J are TRBV25-1 and TRBJ1-6; D uncertain. CDR3 length: 14 residues. Germline V lookup: CDR1 MGHDK, CDR2 SYGVNS. The V gene lost 2 bases and the J gene lost 2 bases, with 4 bases spanning the gap. CDR3 amino acids: CASSEGPYNSPLHF. The CDR3 DNA sequence: TGTGCCAGCAGTGAAGGGCCCTATAATTCACCCCTCCACTTT.

This clonotype was observed many times. Since it is a stray read in a library aimed at alpha chains, this beta chain has a size that is not meaningful. The chain is built from TRBV6-2 or TRBV6-3 and TRBJ2-3; 8 positions agree with TRBD1. From germline, CDR1 is MNHEY and CDR2 SVGEGT. The junction had 12 bases not matched to a gene; V was cut back by 11 bases and J by 5 bases. The CDR3 extends over 14 amino acids. This CDR3 reads CAGGTGPRGDTQYF. The DNA for the CDR3 is TGTGCCGGCGGGACAGGCCCAAGGGGAGATACGCAGTATTTT.

This clonotype was picked up many times. The size of this beta chain means little, since it is a stray read in a library made for alpha chains. This chain connects TRBV3-1 to TRBJ2-1; 8 nucleotides match TRBD1. Germline V gene sequence: CDR1 LGHDT, CDR2 YNNKEL (reference sequence). CDR3 length: 13 amino acids. The junction had 9 bases not matched to a gene; V was cut back by 4 bases and J by 13 bases. The CDR3 DNA is TGTGCCAGCAGCCGCCAGGGGGCCCAATCCCAGTTCTTC. This sequence encodes CASSRQGAQSQFF.

This clonotype was seen many times. Since the library was made to target alpha chains, this beta chain is a stray read and its abundance is not meaningful. The rearrangement links TRBV15 to TRBJ1-5; tentatively, D is TRBD1 (5 bases). Germline CDR1 reads LNHNV; CDR2 reads YYDKDF (reference sequence). CDR3 length equals 13 residues. V dropped 5 bases and J dropped 5 bases, with 10 bases sitting between them. The CDR3 nucleotides are TGTGCCACCAGCCGGGGCGTGGATCAGCCCCAGCATTTT. Translated, it gives CATSRGVDQPQHF. Full variable domain (missing parts from reference TRBV15 and TRBJ1-5): DAMVIQNPRYQVTQFGKPVTLSCSQTLNHNVMYWYQQKSSQAPKLLFHYYDKDFNNEADTPDNFQSRRPNTSFCFLDIRSPGLGDTAMYLCATSRGVDQPQHFGDGTRLSIL.

This clonotype was seen many times. This beta chain turned up in a library designed for alpha chains; as an off-target read, its abundance says little. The chain links TRBV2 to TRBJ1-1; D might be TRBD1 (6 bases). The V gene's germline CDR1 is SNHLY and CDR2 FYNNEI. V was trimmed by 6 bases and J by 7 bases, leaving 15 bases between them. The CDR3 runs 13 residues. The CDR3 reads CASSATGRGEAFF. The CDR3 DNA reads TGTGCCAGCAGCGCAACAGGGCGCGGTGAAGCTTTCTTT. The entire variable domain, with the rest obtained from reference TRBV2 and TRBJ1-1, is as follows: EPEVTQTPSHQVTQMGQEVILRCVPISNHLYFYWYRQILGQKVEFLVSFYNNEISEKSEIFDDQFSVERPDGSNFTLKIRSTKLEDSAMYFCASSATGRGEAFFGQGTRLTVV.

Details on this clonotype: This beta chain came through as a stray read in a library set up for alpha chains, and its size says little. This chain connects TRBV20-1 to TRBJ2-3, with D hard to call. This CDR3 has 12 amino acids. CDR1 and CDR2 from the germline V gene are DFQATT and SNEGSKA (reference sequence). Trimming removed 3 bases at V and 4 bases at J, with 8 bases between. CDR3 region: CSASGRADTQYF. Here the CDR3 DNA reads TGCAGTGCTAGCGGGCGCGCAGATACGCAGTATTTT.